This T cell receptor (beta chain) appears in the sequencing data of a study of OX40 agonist ivuxolimab in advanced cancers. Regarding the study as a whole: Compared with CD4+, CD8+ T cells on average had more expanded clones.

Repertoires were generated with immunoSEQ multiplex PCR, while TCRdb's copy carries only in-frame clones and drops some. The sample includes 27,000 or so clones, around 86% of them seen just once. The germline CDR1 and CDR2 sequences are SSHAT and FNYEAQ (reference sequence). The trim removed 5 bases at V and 8 bases at J, leaving 4 bases unmatched. The CDR3 sequence is 12 residues long. As to this clone: Its antigen remains unknown.

The V gene is TRBV7-7, the J gene TRBJ1-1; 8 nucleotides agree with TRBD1. The sequence was collected from an adult with an advanced solid tumor such as melanoma, head and neck, liver or kidney cancer. The sample consisted of CD4+ or CD8+ T cells sorted from blood, taken in a trial of the OX40 agonist ivuxolimab. CDR3 nucleotides: TGTGCCAGCAGCCCCGGGACAGGCGAAGCTTTCTTT. This sequence encodes CASSPGTGEAFF.